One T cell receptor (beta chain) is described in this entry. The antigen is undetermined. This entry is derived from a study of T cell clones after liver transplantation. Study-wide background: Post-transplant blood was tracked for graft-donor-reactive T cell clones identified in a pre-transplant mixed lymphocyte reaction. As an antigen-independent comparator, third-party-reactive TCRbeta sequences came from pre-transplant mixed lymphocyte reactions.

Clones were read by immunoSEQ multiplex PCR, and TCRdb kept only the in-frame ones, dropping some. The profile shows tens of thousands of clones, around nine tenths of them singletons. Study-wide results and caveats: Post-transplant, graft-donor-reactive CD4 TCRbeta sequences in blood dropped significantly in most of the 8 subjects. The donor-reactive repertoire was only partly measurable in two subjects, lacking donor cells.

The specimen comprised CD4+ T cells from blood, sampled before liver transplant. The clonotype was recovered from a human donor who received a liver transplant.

The CDR3 DNA reads TGTGCCAGTAGTTCAAGACAGGGAGGCAATCAGCCCCAGCATTTT. This translates into CASSSRQGGNQPQHF. This chain uses TRBV19 with TRBJ1-5; TRBD1 agrees at 7 bases. V dropped 5 bases and J dropped 2; count of bases not matched to a gene: 6. CDR3 length: 15 amino acids. Germline assignment: CDR1 LNHDA and CDR2 SQIVND (reference sequence). Supplemented by reference TRBV19 and TRBJ1-5, the full variable domain reads DGGITQSPKYLFRKEGQNVTLSCEQNLNHDAMYWYRQDPGQGLRLIYYSQIVNDFQKGDIAEGYSVSREKKESFPLTVTSAQKNPTAFYLCASSSRQGGNQPQHFGDGTRLSIL.